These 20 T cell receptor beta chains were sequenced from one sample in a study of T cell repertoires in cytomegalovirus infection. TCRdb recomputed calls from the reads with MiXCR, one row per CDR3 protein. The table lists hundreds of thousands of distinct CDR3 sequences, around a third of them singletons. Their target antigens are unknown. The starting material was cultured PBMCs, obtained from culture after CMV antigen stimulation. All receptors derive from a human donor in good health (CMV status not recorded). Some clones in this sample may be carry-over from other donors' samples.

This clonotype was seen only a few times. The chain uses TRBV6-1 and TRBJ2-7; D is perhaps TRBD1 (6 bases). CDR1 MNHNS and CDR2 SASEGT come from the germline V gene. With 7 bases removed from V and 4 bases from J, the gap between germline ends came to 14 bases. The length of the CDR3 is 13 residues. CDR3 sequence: CASMLDRIYEQYF. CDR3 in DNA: TGTGCCAGCATGCTCGACAGGATATACGAGCAGTACTTC.

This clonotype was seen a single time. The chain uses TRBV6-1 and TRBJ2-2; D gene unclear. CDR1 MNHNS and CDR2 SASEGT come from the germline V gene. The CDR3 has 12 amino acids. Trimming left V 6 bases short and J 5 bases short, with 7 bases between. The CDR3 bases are TGTGCCAGCAGGGAAACTACCGGGGAGCTGTTTTTT. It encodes CASRETTGELFF.

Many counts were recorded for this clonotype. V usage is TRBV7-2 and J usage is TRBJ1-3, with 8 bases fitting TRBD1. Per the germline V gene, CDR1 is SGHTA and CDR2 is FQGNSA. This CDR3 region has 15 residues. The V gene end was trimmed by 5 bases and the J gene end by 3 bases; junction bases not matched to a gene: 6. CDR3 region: CASSPSTGVGNTIYF. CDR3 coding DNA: TGTGCCAGCAGCCCCTCGACAGGGGTTGGAAACACCATATATTTT.

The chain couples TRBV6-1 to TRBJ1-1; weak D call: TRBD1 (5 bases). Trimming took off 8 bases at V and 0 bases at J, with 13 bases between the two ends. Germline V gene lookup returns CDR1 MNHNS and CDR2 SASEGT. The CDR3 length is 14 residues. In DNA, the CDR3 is TGTGCCAGCTGGGGCCAGCCCCTGAACACTGAAGCTTTCTTT. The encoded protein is CASWGQPLNTEAFF.

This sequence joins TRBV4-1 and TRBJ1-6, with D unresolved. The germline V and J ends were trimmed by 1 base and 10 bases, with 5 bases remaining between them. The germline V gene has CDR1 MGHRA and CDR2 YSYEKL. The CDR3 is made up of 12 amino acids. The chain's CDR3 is CASSQGYSPLHF. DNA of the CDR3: TGCGCCAGCAGCCAAGGGTACTCACCCCTCCACTTT.

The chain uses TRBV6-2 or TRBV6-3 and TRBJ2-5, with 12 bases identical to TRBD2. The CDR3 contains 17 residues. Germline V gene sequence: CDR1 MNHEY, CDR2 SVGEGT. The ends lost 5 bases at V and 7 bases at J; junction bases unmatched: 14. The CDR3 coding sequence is TGTGCCAGCAGTCATAGACTAGCGGGAGAGACGAGGGGGACCCAGTACTTC. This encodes CASSHRLAGETRGTQYF.

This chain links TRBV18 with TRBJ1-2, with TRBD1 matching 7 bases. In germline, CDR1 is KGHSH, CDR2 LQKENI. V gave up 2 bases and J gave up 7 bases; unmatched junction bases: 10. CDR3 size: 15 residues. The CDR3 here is CASSPVTGTGVGYTF. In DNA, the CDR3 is TGTGCCAGCTCACCAGTGACAGGGACTGGAGTTGGCTACACCTTC.

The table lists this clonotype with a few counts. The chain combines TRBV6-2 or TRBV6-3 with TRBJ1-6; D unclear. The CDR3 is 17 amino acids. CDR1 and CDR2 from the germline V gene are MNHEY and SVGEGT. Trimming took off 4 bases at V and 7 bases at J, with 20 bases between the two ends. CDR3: CASSLGFPRSINSPLHF. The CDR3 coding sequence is TGTGCCAGCAGTTTAGGATTTCCGCGAAGTATCAATTCACCCCTCCACTTT.

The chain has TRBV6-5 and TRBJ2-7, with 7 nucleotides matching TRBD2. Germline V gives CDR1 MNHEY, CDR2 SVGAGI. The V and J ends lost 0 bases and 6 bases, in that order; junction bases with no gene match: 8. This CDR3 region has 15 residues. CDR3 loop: CASSYSMDPGGEQYF. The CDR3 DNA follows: TGTGCCAGCAGTTACTCGATGGACCCGGGGGGCGAGCAGTACTTC.

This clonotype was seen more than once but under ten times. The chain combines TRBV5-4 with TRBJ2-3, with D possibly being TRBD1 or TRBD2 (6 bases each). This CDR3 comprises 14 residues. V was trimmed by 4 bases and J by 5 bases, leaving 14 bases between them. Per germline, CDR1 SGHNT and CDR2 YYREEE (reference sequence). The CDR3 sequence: CASSPRGAIDTQYF. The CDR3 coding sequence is TGTGCCAGCAGCCCGAGGGGGGCAATAGATACGCAGTATTTT.

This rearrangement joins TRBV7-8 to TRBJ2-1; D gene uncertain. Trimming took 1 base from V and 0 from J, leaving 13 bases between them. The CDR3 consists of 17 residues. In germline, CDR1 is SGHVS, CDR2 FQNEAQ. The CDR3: CASSLVGRTYSYNEQFF. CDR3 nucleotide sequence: TGTGCCAGCAGCTTAGTGGGCCGTACCTACTCCTACAATGAGCAGTTCTTC.

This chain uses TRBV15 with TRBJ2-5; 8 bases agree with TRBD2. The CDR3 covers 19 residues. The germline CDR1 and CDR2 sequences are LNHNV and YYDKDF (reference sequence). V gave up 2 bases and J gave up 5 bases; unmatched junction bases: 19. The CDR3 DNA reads TGTGCCACCAGCAGAATGTCCCAGCGGGGGCCCCACTCCGGGGAGACCCAGTACTTC. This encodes CATSRMSQRGPHSGETQYF.

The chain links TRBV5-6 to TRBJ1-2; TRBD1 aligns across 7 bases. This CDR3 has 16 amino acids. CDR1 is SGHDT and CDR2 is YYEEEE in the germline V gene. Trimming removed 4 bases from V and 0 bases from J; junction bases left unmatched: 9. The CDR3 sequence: CASSHDRDPANYGYTF. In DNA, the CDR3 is TGTGCCAGCAGCCACGACAGGGATCCTGCTAACTATGGCTACACCTTC.

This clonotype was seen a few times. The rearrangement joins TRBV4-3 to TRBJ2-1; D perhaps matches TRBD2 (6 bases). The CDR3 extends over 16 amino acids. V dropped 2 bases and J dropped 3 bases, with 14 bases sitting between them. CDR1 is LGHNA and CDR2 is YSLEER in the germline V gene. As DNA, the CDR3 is TGCGCCAGCAGCCAAACCAGGACTACCATCTACAATGAGCAGTTCTTC. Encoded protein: CASSQTRTTIYNEQFF.

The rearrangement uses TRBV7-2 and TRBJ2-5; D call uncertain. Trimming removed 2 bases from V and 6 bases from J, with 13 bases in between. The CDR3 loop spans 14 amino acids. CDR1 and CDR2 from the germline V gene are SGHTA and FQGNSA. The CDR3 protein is CASSLTIVSKTQYF. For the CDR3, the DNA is TGTGCCAGCAGCTTAACAATTGTCTCGAAGACCCAGTACTTC.

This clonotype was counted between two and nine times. CDR3 DNA: TGTGCCAGCAGTTTAGGGCAGGGGGGACTCAATGAGCAGTTCTTC. It encodes CASSLGQGGLNEQFF. The chain employs TRBV12-3 or TRBV12-4 and TRBJ2-1; TRBD1 is a possible D gene (7 bases). The CDR3 is 15 amino acids. V gave up 1 base and J gave up 6 bases, with 13 bases separating them.

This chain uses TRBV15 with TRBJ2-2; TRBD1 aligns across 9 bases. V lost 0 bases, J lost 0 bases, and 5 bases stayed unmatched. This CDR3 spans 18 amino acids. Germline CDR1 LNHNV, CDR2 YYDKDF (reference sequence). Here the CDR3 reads CATSRDLGTGSNTGELFF. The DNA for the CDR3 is TGTGCCACCAGCAGAGATCTAGGGACAGGGTCGAACACCGGGGAGCTGTTTTTT.

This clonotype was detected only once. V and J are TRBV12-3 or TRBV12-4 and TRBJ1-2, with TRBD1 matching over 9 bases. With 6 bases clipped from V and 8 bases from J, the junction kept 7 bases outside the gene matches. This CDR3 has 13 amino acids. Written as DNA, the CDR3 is TGTGCCAGCAGCAGACAGGGGGTTTGGGGCTACACCTTC. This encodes CASSRQGVWGYTF.

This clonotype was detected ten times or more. The CDR3 is CASSGGLAGTYEQYF. The CDR3 DNA follows: TGTGCCAGCAGCGGGGGACTAGCGGGAACCTACGAGCAGTACTTC. The rearrangement uses TRBV7-2 and TRBJ2-7; 13 nucleotides agree with TRBD2. The germline V gene encodes CDR1 SGHTA and CDR2 FQGNSA. The CDR3 runs to 15 residues. V lost 5 bases and J lost 2; bases outside the gene matches: 3.

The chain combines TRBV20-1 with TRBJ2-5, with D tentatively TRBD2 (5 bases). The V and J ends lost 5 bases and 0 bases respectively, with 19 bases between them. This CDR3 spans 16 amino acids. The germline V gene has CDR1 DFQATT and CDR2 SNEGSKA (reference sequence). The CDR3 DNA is TGCAGTGCTGGGCGGACGACTATCACGTACCAAGAGACCCAGTACTTC. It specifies CSAGRTTITYQETQYF.